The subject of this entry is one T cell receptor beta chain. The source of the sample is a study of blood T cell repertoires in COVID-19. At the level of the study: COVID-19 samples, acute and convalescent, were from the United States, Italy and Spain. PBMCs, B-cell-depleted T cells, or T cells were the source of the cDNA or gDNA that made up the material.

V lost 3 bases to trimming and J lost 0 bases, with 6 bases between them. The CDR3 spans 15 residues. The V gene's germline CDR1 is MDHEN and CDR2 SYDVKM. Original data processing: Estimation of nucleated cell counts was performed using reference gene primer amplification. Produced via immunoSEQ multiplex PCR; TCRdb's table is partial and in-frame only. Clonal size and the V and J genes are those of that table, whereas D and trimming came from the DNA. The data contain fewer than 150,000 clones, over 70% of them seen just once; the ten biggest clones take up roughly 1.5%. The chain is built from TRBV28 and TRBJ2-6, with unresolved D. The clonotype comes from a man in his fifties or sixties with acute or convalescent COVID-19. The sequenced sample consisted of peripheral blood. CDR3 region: CASSFGHSGANVLTF. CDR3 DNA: TGTGCCAGCAGTTTCGGTCACTCTGGGGCCAACGTCCTGACTTTC.